This TCR beta chain derives from a study of blood T cell repertoires in COVID-19. Study-wide background: COVID-19 samples, acute and convalescent, were from the United States, Italy and Spain. T cells, B-cell-depleted T cells, or PBMCs supplied cDNA or gDNA.

This CDR3 contains 14 residues. V dropped 2 bases and J dropped 6; count of bases not matched to a gene: 3. Germline CDR1 and CDR2: SGDLS and YYNGEE. Original processing notes: How many nucleated cells were present was estimated from reference gene primer amplification. The protocol was immunoSEQ multiplex PCR, while the TCRdb copy is restricted to in-frame clones and leaves out a portion. The V and J calls and clone size come from that table; D and trimming were worked out from the DNA. The profile shows 150,000 to 200,000 clones, roughly 83% of them singletons. What was sequenced was peripheral blood. The clonotype originates from a human donor in a cohort sampled during active COVID-19. This chain uses TRBV9 with TRBJ2-7, with 12 bases that match TRBD1. In DNA, the CDR3 is TGTGCCAGCAGCGTGGGACAGGGGGCTATCGAGCAGTACTTC. As protein: CASSVGQGAIEQYF.